Described below is a single T cell receptor beta chain sequence and its context. The CDR3 totals 17 residues. V shed 2 bases and J 0 bases; nucleotides not matched to a gene: 6. Germline CDR1 and CDR2: MNHEY and SMNVEV (reference sequence). The entry originates in a study of human T cells and chemical hapten exposure. The time point is: patch test 1, 2 weeks after DPC sensitization. Treatment given: therapeutic diphenylcyclopropenone sensitization with weekly scalp DPC. The study extracted total RNA from unfractionated whole blood. TCRdb re-derived calls from the RACE reads in MiXCR, one entry per CDR3 protein. Of around 57,000 distinct CDR3 sequences listed, approximately 11% are singletons.

The genes are TRBV27 and TRBJ2-3; 9 bases map to TRBD2. Sample: whole blood, taken in connection with sensitization to the hapten diphenylcyclopropenone (DPC). This receptor was identified in a woman aged 35 to 49 with alopecia areata. Some clones in this sample may be carry-over from other donors' samples. CDR3 residues: CASSLGTSFTSTDTQYF. CDR3 nucleotides: TGTGCCAGCAGTTTAGGGACTAGCTTTACTAGCACAGATACGCAGTATTTT.